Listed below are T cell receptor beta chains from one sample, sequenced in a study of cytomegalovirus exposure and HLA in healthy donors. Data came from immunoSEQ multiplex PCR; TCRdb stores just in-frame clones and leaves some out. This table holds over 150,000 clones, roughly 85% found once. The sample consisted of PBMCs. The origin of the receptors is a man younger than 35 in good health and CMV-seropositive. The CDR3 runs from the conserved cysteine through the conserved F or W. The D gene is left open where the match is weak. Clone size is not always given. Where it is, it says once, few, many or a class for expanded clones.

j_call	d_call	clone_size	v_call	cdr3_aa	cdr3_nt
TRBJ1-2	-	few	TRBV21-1	CASSERTGQVGGYTF	TGTGCCAGCAGCGAACGGACAGGGCAGGTTGGTGGCTACACCTTC
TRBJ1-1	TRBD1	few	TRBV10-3	CAISESEGANTEAFF	TGTGCCATCAGTGAGTCAGAGGGGGCAAACACTGAAGCTTTCTTT
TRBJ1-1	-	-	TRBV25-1	CASSGGHISMNTEAFF	TGTGCCAGCAGTGGGGGGCACATCTCAATGAACACTGAAGCTTTCTTT
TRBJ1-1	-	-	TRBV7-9	CASSPPGGAEAFF	TGTGCCAGCAGCCCTCCGGGCGGGGCTGAAGCTTTCTTT
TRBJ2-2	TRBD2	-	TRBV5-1	CASSLELAGANTGELFF	TGCGCCAGCAGCTTGGAATTAGCGGGGGCGAACACCGGGGAGCTGTTTTTT
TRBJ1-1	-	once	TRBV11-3	CASSPYRVMNTEAFF	TGTGCCAGCAGCCCATACAGGGTGATGAACACTGAAGCTTTCTTT
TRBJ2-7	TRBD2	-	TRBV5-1	CASSLVIAGASEQYF	TGCGCCAGCAGCTTGGTGATAGCGGGAGCCAGCGAGCAGTACTTC
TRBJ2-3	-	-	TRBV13	CASSSGLSPDTQYF	TGTGCCAGCAGCTCCGGACTATCTCCAGATACGCAGTATTTT
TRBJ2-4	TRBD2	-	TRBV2	CASRGLGRGKNIQYF	TGTGCCAGCAGGGGGTTAGGGCGGGGGAAAAACATTCAGTACTTC
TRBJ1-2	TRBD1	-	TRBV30	CAWRPTGQGPNYGYTF	TGTGCCTGGAGGCCTACCGGACAGGGGCCCAACTATGGCTACACCTTC
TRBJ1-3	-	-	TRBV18	CASSPYSGNTIYF	TGTGCCAGCTCACCATATTCTGGAAACACCATATATTTT
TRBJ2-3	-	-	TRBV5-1	CASSLVSGTDTQYF	TGCGCCAGCAGCTTGGTATCAGGGACAGATACGCAGTATTTT
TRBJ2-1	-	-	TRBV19	CASSISLVYNEQFF	TGTGCCAGTAGTATCAGCCTAGTCTACAATGAGCAGTTCTTC
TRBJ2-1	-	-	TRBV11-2	CASSPFPRGRYNEQFF	TGTGCCAGCAGTCCCTTTCCGCGCGGGCGCTACAATGAGCAGTTCTTC
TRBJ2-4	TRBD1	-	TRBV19	CASSIGQGFQYF	TGTGCCAGTAGTATCGGACAGGGATTTCAGTACTTC
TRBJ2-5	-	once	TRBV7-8	CASSLESTGQETQYF	TGTGCCAGCAGCTTAGAGTCGACAGGCCAAGAGACCCAGTACTTC
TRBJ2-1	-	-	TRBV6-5	CASSPRGYNEQFF	TGTGCCAGCAGTCCCCGGGGCTACAATGAGCAGTTCTTC
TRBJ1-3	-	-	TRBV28	CASSFRQGHTGNTIYF	TGTGCCAGCAGTTTCAGGCAGGGGCATACTGGAAACACCATATATTTT
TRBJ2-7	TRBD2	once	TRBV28	CASSLLTRTSGGPSYEQYF	TGTGCCAGCAGTTTATTAACTAGGACTAGCGGGGGACCCTCCTACGAGCAGTACTTC
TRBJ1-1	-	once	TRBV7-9	CASSPSPGDTEAFF	TGTGCCAGCAGCCCCTCACCGGGTGACACTGAAGCTTTCTTT
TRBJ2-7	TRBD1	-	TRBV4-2	CASSQLQGESYEQYF	TGTGCCAGCAGCCAATTACAGGGGGAATCCTACGAGCAGTACTTC
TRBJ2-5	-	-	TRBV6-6	CASAGRNQETQYF	TGTGCCAGCGCGGGACGGAACCAAGAGACCCAGTACTTC
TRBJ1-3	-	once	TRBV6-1	CASKKLNGDTIYF	TGTGCCAGCAAGAAACTCAACGGAGACACCATATATTTT
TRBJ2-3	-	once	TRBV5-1	CASSGSEGGTDTQYF	TGCGCCAGCAGCGGATCTGAAGGAGGCACAGATACGCAGTATTTT
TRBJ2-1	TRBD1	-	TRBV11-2	CASSGAPGQGYQQFF	TGTGCCAGCAGCGGGGCGCCGGGACAGGGTTACCAGCAGTTCTTC
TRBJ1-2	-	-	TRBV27	CASSSHPGGYGYTF	TGTGCCAGCAGTTCCCACCCCGGCGGGTATGGCTACACCTTC
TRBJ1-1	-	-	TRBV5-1	CASSSTGLGDHTEAFF	TGCGCCAGCAGCTCTACAGGGCTGGGGGACCACACTGAAGCTTTCTTT
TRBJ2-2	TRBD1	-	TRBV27	CASNSRQGYTGELFF	TGTGCCAGCAATTCCCGACAGGGCTACACCGGGGAGCTGTTTTTT
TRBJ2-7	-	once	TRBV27	CASSLDRGGEQYF	TGTGCCAGCAGTTTGGATCGGGGTGGGGAGCAGTACTTC
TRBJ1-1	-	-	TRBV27	CASSFGHHTEAFF	TGTGCCAGCAGTTTTGGGCATCACACTGAAGCTTTCTTT
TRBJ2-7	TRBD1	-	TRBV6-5	CASSYTTGGTYEQYF	TGTGCCAGCAGTTACACGACAGGGGGCACCTACGAGCAGTACTTC
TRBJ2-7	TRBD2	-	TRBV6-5	CASTSGSEQYF	TGTGCCAGCACTAGCGGGAGTGAGCAGTACTTC
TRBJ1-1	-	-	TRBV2	CASSEQGGDTEAFF	TGTGCCAGCAGTGAACAGGGTGGGGACACTGAAGCTTTCTTT
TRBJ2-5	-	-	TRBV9	CASSPSGAARKETQYF	TGTGCCAGCAGCCCCTCCGGAGCGGCTCGCAAAGAGACCCAGTACTTC
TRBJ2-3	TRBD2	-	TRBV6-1	CASSEISGGAGDTQYF	TGTGCCAGCAGTGAAATTAGCGGGGGGGCCGGGGATACGCAGTATTTT
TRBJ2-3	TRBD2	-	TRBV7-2	CASSGTTSTDTQYF	TGTGCCAGCAGTGGGACTACCAGCACAGATACGCAGTATTTT
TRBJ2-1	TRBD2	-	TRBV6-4	CASSVAGEPYNEQFF	TGTGCCAGCAGTGTAGCGGGAGAACCCTACAATGAGCAGTTCTTC
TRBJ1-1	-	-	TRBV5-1	CASSLQSENTEAFF	TGCGCCAGCAGCTTGCAGTCAGAGAACACTGAAGCTTTCTTT